The T cell receptor (beta chain) described here comes from a study of OX40 agonist ivuxolimab in advanced cancers. Assay used: immunoSEQ multiplex PCR; TCRdb lists only in-frame clones, some missing. The sample contains 74,000 or so clones, about 92% of which appear only once. This clone was recorded only once. The length of the CDR3 is 18 residues. The germline gives CDR1 SGHVS, CDR2 FNYEAQ. Deletions cut 5 bases from V and 2 bases from J, with 22 bases between. The chain employs TRBV7-6 and TRBJ1-3; possible D gene TRBD1, 5 bases. Material: CD4+ or CD8+ T cells sorted from blood, obtained in a trial of the OX40 agonist ivuxolimab. The receptor's source is an adult with an advanced solid tumor such as melanoma, head and neck, liver or kidney cancer. CDR3 coding DNA: TGTGCCAGCAGCCCAGAACCGGGGCCCCAAGGGCCTGGAAACACCATATATTTT. As protein: CASSPEPGPQGPGNTIYF.